The 23 T cell receptor delta chains given below trace back to one sample, sequenced in a study of gamma-delta T cells after stem cell transplantation. TCRdb reapplied CATT to the RT-PCR reads. The table has around 800 delta-chain clones, roughly 15% seen once. The sample taken for sequencing was gamma-delta T cells. The receptors come from a human donor. It is not recorded whose cells these are; they may come from a transplant donor.

This chain links TRDV1 with TRDJ4; the match to TRDD3 covers 13 bases. No J gene is reported in TCRdb; it was inferred here by comparing the DNA with germline. CDR1 and CDR2 (germline): TSWWSYY, QGS. There are 22 residues in the CDR3. V dropped 0 bases and J dropped 0; count of bases not matched to a gene: 19. Here the CDR3 reads CALGELGFPVLGDTDEARPLIF. DNA for the CDR3: TGTGCTCTTGGGGAACTAGGGTTTCCCGTACTGGGGGATACGGATGAAGCCAGACCCCTGATCTTT.

With respect to this clone: This sequence may be a read error, since a much larger clone differs from it by one base. The chain combines TRDV3 with TRDJ1; D is ambiguous. Germline CDR1 reads TVYSNPD; CDR2 reads GDNSRS (reference sequence). Trimming left V 4 bases short and J 0 bases short, with 21 bases between. The CDR3 totals 16 residues. Here the CDR3 reads CACGCVEATDTDKLIF. In DNA, the CDR3 is TGTGCCTGCGGCTGCGTCGAGGCGACGGACACCGATAAACTCATCTTT.

The chain recombines TRDV2 with TRDJ1, with D maybe TRDD3 (5 bases). Germline lookup yields CDR1 GEAIGNYY and CDR2 EKD. Trimming left V 0 bases short and J 5 bases short, with 15 bases between. The CDR3 covers 15 residues. The chain's CDR3 is CACDTVGGPRDKLIF. In DNA, the CDR3 is TGTGCCTGTGACACCGTCGGGGGGCCACGGGATAAACTCATCTTT.

This chain uses TRDV2 with TRDJ1, with TRDD3 as a possible D gene (6 bases). The J gene was not available in TCRdb and was assigned here by matching the DNA to germline segments. Trimming removed 0 bases from V and 0 bases from J, with 16 bases in between. Germline V gene sequence: CDR1 GEAIGNYY, CDR2 EKD. There are 17 residues in the CDR3. The CDR3 protein is CACDTLTEGYNTDKLIF. CDR3 nucleotide sequence: TGTGCCTGTGACACCCTAACTGAGGGATATAACACCGATAAACTCATCTTT.

The rearrangement links TRDV2 to TRDJ1; the match to TRDD3 covers 7 bases. TCRdb is silent on the J gene; assignment here came from matching the DNA to germline. There are 16 residues in the CDR3. Germline loops: CDR1 GEAIGNYY, CDR2 EKD. The V gene end was trimmed by 5 bases and the J gene end by 0 bases; junction bases not matched to a gene: 11. CDR3 protein: CACVSWGDRYTDKLIF. Here the CDR3 DNA reads TGTGCCTGTGTCAGTTGGGGGGATCGTTACACCGATAAACTCATCTTT.

This clone has more than one count but fewer than ten. TCRdb's protein and the translated DNA diverge at residue 13; the protein reported here is the translation of the DNA. CDR3 sequence (DNA): TGTGCTCTTGGGGATCCTCCCCACCGAACCTGGGACGCCCGACAGATGTTTTTC. It encodes CALGDPPHRTWDARQMFF. The rearrangement joins TRDV1 to TRDJ3; a weak D match, TRDD3 (5 bases). The CDR3 runs 18 residues. Germline V gives CDR1 TSWWSYY, CDR2 QGS.

By share of the sample, this clone is medium-sized (0.01 to 0.1%). The chain has TRDV2 and TRDJ1; maybe TRDD3 (6 bases). V was clipped by 3 bases and J by 0 bases, with 22 bases between them. The CDR3 has 18 amino acids. Germline CDR1 is GEAIGNYY and CDR2 is EKD. CDR3 coding DNA: TGTGCCTGTGACTCCCTAGGTGGTGGGGGTTCGTACACCGATAAACTCATCTTT. This codes for CACDSLGGGGSYTDKLIF.

This clone has more than one count but fewer than ten. Translating this DNA gives a protein that differs at residue 10 from the TCRdb one, which belongs to a much larger clone; a read error is likely, and the protein shown is this translation. The chain combines TRDV2 with TRDJ1, with 11 bases aligning to TRDD3. V lost 2 bases to trimming and J lost 0 bases; unmatched junction nucleotides: 10. The CDR3 is 18 amino acids. Germline CDR1 and CDR2: GEAIGNYY and EKD. CDR3 protein: CACDIVGDTGSYTDKLIF. The CDR3 DNA reads TGTGCCTGTGACATAGTGGGGGATACGGGATCTTACACCGATAAACTCATCTTT.

This clone was recorded a few times. The chain links TRDV2 to TRDJ3; D is unclear. Per the germline V gene, CDR1 is GEAIGNYY and CDR2 is EKD. Deletions cut 3 bases from V and 0 bases from J, with 17 bases between. This CDR3 is 19 amino acids long. The CDR3 coding sequence is TGTGCCTGTGACCCCTCGGGGTCGCGGAGCTCCTGGGACACCCGACAGATGTTTTTC. Translation: CACDPSGSRSSWDTRQMFF.

This clone showed up just a few times. At one boundary the junction diverges from the germline segment, which might be a read error. In the same sample, other DNA sequences code for this CDR3. This chain joins TRDV1 and TRDJ1; TRDD3 matches 10 bases. The CDR3 contains 16 residues. Germline-derived CDR1 and CDR2 are TSWWSYY and QGS. The CDR3 DNA reads TGTGCTCTTGGAGAACTACTGGGGGATTACACCGATAAACTCATCTTT. Amino acids: CALGELLGDYTDKLIF.

This clone has more than one count but fewer than ten. At residue 8, TCRdb's protein disagrees with the DNA translation; the protein shown here derives from the DNA. V and J are TRDV2 and TRDJ3; 8 bases fit TRDD3. The J gene comes from matching the DNA to germline here; TCRdb lacks it. CDR1 and CDR2 from the germline V gene are GEAIGNYY and EKD. J was trimmed by 1 base and V by 0 bases; bases with no gene match: 7. The CDR3 spans 19 residues. CDR3 in DNA: TGTGCCTGTGACACCGGTTTGAGGGATACGTCCTGGGACACCCGACAGATGTTTTTC. This gives the protein CACDTGLRDTSWDTRQMFF.

This clone was seen only a few times. The chain combines TRDV2 with TRDJ1; 10 nucleotides match TRDD3. The germline CDR1 and CDR2 sequences are GEAIGNYY and EKD. This CDR3 has 16 residues. The V and J ends lost 3 bases and 4 bases, in that order; junction bases with no gene match: 10. CDR3 in DNA: TGTGCCTGTGACTTTATGGGGGATACATCACTCGATAAACTCATCTTT. This codes for CACDFMGDTSLDKLIF.

This clone is large in the sample. The V gene is TRDV2, the J gene TRDJ3, with 8 bases lining up with TRDD3. There are 20 residues in the CDR3. CDR1 and CDR2 (germline): GEAIGNYY, EKD. The ends lost 1 base at V and 0 bases at J; junction bases unmatched: 10. CDR3 in amino acids: CACDTPTGGSSSWDTRQMFF. Written as DNA, the CDR3 is TGTGCCTGTGACACGCCTACTGGGGGCTCGAGCTCCTGGGACACCCGACAGATGTTTTTC.

As regards this clone: A much larger clone lies a single base off, so this may be a read error. V is TRDV1 and J is TRDJ1; 11 bases line up with TRDD3. As TCRdb names no J gene, one was assigned here on the basis of a DNA match to germline. This CDR3 has 22 residues. From germline, CDR1 is TSWWSYY and CDR2 QGS. V shed 4 bases, J shed 0 bases, and the junction held 22 bases outside the gene matches. The CDR3 region has the DNA TGTGCTCTTGGGGCTACTCCTATGTGGGGGATACGACACTTTTTGTACACCGATAAACTCATCTTT. Translated, it gives CALGATPMWGIRHFLYTDKLIF.

This clone was observed a few times. The protein given by TCRdb reflects a much larger clone and differs at residue 4 from this DNA's translation, likely from a read error; the protein shown is the DNA's translation. The chain uses TRDV2 and TRDJ1, with 13 bases lining up with TRDD3. The CDR3 sequence is 18 residues long. Germline CDR1 and CDR2: GEAIGNYY and EKD. The CDR3 loop reads CACGTLKLLGDTTDKLIF. The CDR3 DNA reads as TGTGCCTGTGGCACCCTAAAATTACTGGGGGATACGACCGATAAACTCATCTTT.

As regards this clone: A read error is possible here, since a much larger clone lies one base away. The chain combines TRDV2 with TRDJ1; 10 bases align to TRDD3. V trimming: 0 bases; J trimming: 7 bases; junction bases outside the gene matches: 19. The germline CDR1 and CDR2 sequences are GEAIGNYY and EKD. CDR3 length: 19 residues. The CDR3: CACDTVRAQLGDRIGKLIF. In nucleotides, the CDR3 is TGTGCCTGTGACACCGTTAGGGCTCAGCTGGGGGATAGAATCGGTAAACTCATCTTT.

This clone was detected only a few times. This sequence is one base from a far larger clone and is likely a read error. The same CDR3 arises from other DNA sequences in this sample as well. The CDR3 DNA follows: TGTGCTCTTGGGGCCCCAGGGCCCTACTGGGGGATACGCTTTGAACCCCTGATCTTC. It is translated as CALGAPGPYWGIRFEPLIF. This chain connects TRDV1 to TRDJ4, with 13 bases matching TRDD3. CDR1 is TSWWSYY, CDR2 QGS, per germline. The CDR3 runs to 19 residues.

As concerns this clone: A single base is all that separates this from a far larger clone, so a read error is likely. The same CDR3 is also encoded by other DNA sequences in this sample. This sequence joins TRDV2 and TRDJ1, with TRDD3 matching 11 bases. J lost 0 bases, V lost 2 bases, and 10 bases had no gene match. The CDR3 totals 18 residues. CDR1 is GEAIGNYY and CDR2 is EKD in the germline V gene. The CDR3 bases are TGTGCCTGTGACATAGTGGGGGATACGCGATCCTACACCGATAAACTCATCTTT. This codes for CACDIVGDTRSYTDKLIF.

The table lists this clone with a few counts. This sequence joins TRDV2 and TRDJ1, with 12 bases aligning to TRDD3. The junction had 15 bases not matched to a gene; V was cut back by 3 bases and J by 2 bases. The germline V gene encodes CDR1 GEAIGNYY and CDR2 EKD. The length of the CDR3 is 19 residues. The CDR3 here is CACDPLLGDTVRQTDKLIF. The CDR3 DNA sequence: TGTGCCTGTGACCCTCTACTGGGGGATACCGTCCGCCAGACCGATAAACTCATCTTT.

With regard to this clone: This likely traces to a read error, being one base from a far larger clone. The chain is built from TRDV2 and TRDJ1; D is possibly TRDD2 (6 bases). Assignment of the J gene here rests on matching the DNA to germline, because TCRdb gives none. Germline V gene lookup returns CDR1 GEAIGNYY and CDR2 EKD. The V gene lost 0 bases and the J gene lost 4 bases, with 35 bases spanning the gap. CDR3 size: 22 residues. The CDR3, as DNA: TGTGCCTGTGACACCGGAAATCCTCCTACGTCTCCTGGGCTCACTACGCGCGATAAACTCATCTTT. Its protein product is CACDTGNPPTSPGLTTRDKLIF.

Sample share makes this clone hyperexpanded. The rearrangement joins TRDV2 to TRDJ1, with 10 bases fitting TRDD3. The germline gives CDR1 GEAIGNYY, CDR2 EKD. Losses at the gene ends were 0 bases for V and 2 bases for J; bases not matched to a gene: 2. The CDR3 consists of 15 residues. CDR3 DNA sequence: TGTGCCTGTGACACCGTACTGGGGGATACCGATAAACTCATCTTT. Protein product: CACDTVLGDTDKLIF.

Only a few counts were recorded for this clone. J is TRDJ1 and V is TRDV2; 13 positions match TRDD3. The CDR3 is made up of 17 amino acids. Germline CDR1 GEAIGNYY, CDR2 EKD. Trimming cost V 0 bases and J 4 bases; bases outside gene matches: 7. For the CDR3, the DNA is TGTGCCTGTGACACCTTACTGGGGGATACGCCCGGCGATAAACTCATCTTT. It translates to CACDTLLGDTPGDKLIF.

The rearrangement uses TRDV2 and TRDJ1, with 7 bases identical to TRDD3. V was clipped by 2 bases and J by 2 bases; unmatched bases: 7. Germline CDR1 GEAIGNYY, CDR2 EKD. The CDR3 extends over 15 amino acids. CDR3 in DNA: TGTGCCTGTGACATACGCACTGGGGTTACCGATAAACTCATCTTT. The encoded protein is CACDIRTGVTDKLIF.